The subject of this entry is one T cell receptor (beta chain). Its antigen remains unknown. The data derive from a study of identical twins. Study observations and caveats: Zero-insertion results could be subject to partial confounding by invariant MAIT and iNKT cells. Within monozygotic twins, out-of-frame TCR alpha sharing was underestimated by the models.

Germline lookup yields CDR1 SNHLY and CDR2 FYNNEI. V lost 2 bases, J lost 13 bases, and 7 bases lay in between. The CDR3 length is 10 residues. Template switching (which added a universal primer site) was used, and cDNA carried unique molecular identifiers. Each CDR3 protein is one row after TCRdb ran MiXCR on the 5' RACE reads. Of under 350,000 distinct CDR3 sequences in the sample, roughly 9.8% are singletons; the top ten hold around 7.1%. The same specimen was also included in a second study, on yellow fever vaccine responses in identical twins.

Sequencing used CD8+ T cells sorted from blood. The chain has TRBV2 and TRBJ2-3; no reliable D call. The sequence was collected from a young woman in good health. The CDR3, as DNA: TGTGCCAGCAGTGAACTAACGGAGTATTTT. Amino acids: CASSELTEYF.